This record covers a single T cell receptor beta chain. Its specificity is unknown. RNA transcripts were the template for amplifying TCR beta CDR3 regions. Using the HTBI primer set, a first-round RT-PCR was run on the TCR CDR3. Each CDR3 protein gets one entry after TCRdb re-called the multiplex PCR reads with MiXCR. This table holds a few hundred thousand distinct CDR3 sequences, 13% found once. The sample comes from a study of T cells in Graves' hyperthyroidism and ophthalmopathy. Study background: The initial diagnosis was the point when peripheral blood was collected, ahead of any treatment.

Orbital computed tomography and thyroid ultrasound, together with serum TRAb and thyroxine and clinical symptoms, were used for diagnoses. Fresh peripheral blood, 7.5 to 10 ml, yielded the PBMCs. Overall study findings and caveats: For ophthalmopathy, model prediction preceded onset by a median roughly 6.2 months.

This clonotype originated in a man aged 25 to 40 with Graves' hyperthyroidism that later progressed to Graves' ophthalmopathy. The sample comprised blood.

The CDR3 loop reads CSVGQARYEQYF. The CDR3 region has the DNA TGCAGCGTCGGACAGGCGAGATACGAGCAGTACTTC. The chain links TRBV29-1 to TRBJ2-7, with 7 bases that match TRBD1. Germline CDR1 SQVTM, CDR2 ANQGSEA. The CDR3 is made up of 12 amino acids. V dropped 6 bases and J dropped 4; count of bases not matched to a gene: 6.